Described below is a single T cell receptor beta chain sequence and its context. These data originate in a study of patients and donors after allogeneic stem cell transplantation. One entry per CDR3 protein, called by TCRdb with MiXCR from the RT-PCR reads. Of about 160,000 distinct CDR3 sequences in the sample, about a third were seen once. The V gene's germline CDR1 is MNHEY and CDR2 SMNVEV (reference sequence). V dropped 4 bases and J dropped 3 bases, with 21 bases sitting between them. This CDR3 has 17 residues. The TCR comes from a human donor who was either an allogeneic HSCT recipient or a stem cell or donor lymphocyte infusion donor (not recorded which). It is not recorded whose cells these are; they may come from a transplant donor. The sequenced sample consisted of blood, either unsorted or a sorted T cell fraction (not recorded which). The chain employs TRBV27 and TRBJ2-5; D call uncertain. The CDR3 is CASSSWPMSSSKETQYF. CDR3 coding DNA: TGTGCCAGCAGTTCTTGGCCGATGTCCTCGTCCAAAGAGACCCAGTACTTC.